This T cell receptor (beta chain) was captured in a study of Ad26.COV2.S vaccination and SARS-CoV-2 variants. Regarding the study as a whole: Among vaccine recipients, spike-specific TCR breadth exceeded that of placebo recipients. Possibly, TCR breadth and depth analyses underestimated total T cell responses.

A word on this clone: The antigen is unknown.

Some clones are missing from TCRdb's copy, which holds only in-frame ones; the method was immunoSEQ multiplex PCR. In the table there are a few hundred thousand clones, 88% of which are singletons. The CDR3 runs to 16 residues. Germline CDR1 is MNHEY and CDR2 is SMNVEV (reference sequence). With 5 bases clipped from V and 2 bases from J, the junction kept 9 bases outside the gene matches. The treatment denotes: some 20 received Ad26.COV2.S at low or high dose, single or two shots; roughly five received placebo; per-sample allocation not given. Samples came from day 63 after the first vaccine or placebo injection. An Ad26 vector was used to express Wuhan-strain SARS-CoV-2 spike as the vaccine.

The V call is TRBV27, the J call TRBJ2-7; TRBD1 matches 10 bases. The TCR comes from a person between 18 and 65 years old who received the Ad26.COV2.S COVID-19 vaccine or a placebo. The sample consisted of peripheral blood, taken in a trial of Ad26.COV2.S vaccine versus placebo. The CDR3 region is CASSASRDRGPYEQYF. CDR3 DNA sequence: TGTGCCAGCAGTGCTAGCCGGGACAGGGGCCCCTACGAGCAGTACTTC.